These 2 T cell receptor beta chains share one sample of origin, sequenced in a study of cytomegalovirus exposure and HLA in healthy donors. The table came from immunoSEQ multiplex PCR; TCRdb's copy has only in-frame clones and leaves some out. This table holds roughly 95,000 clones, 85% found once. The sequenced sample consisted of PBMCs. These receptors were taken from a man between 18 and 35 years old in good health and CMV-seropositive.

This clone was seen just once. The chain has TRBV7-9 and TRBJ2-7, with TRBD2 matching 9 bases. V dropped 1 base and J dropped 1; count of bases not matched to a gene: 2. This CDR3 spans 15 amino acids. Looked up from germline, CDR1 is SEHNR and CDR2 is FQNEAQ (reference sequence). The CDR3, as DNA: TGTGCCAGCAGCTTAGGGCTAGCGGGATCCTACGAGCAGTACTTC. It encodes CASSLGLAGSYEQYF. The full variable domain, completed using reference TRBV7-9 and TRBJ2-7, is DTGVSQNPRHKITKRGQNVTFRCDPISEHNRLYWYRQTLGQGPEFLTYFQNEAQLEKSRLLSDRFSAERPKGSFSTLEIQRTEQGDSAMYLCASSLGLAGSYEQYFGPGTRLTVT.

The chain links TRBV29-1 to TRBJ2-1; weak D call: TRBD2 (5 bases). V dropped 6 bases and J dropped 8 bases, with 5 bases sitting between them. The CDR3 runs 9 residues. Germline-derived CDR1 and CDR2 are SQVTM and ANQGSEA. Here the CDR3 DNA reads TGCAGCGTCGGGGATGAGCAGTTCTTC. It is translated as CSVGDEQFF.